Presented here are 21 T cell receptor beta chains from one specimen sequenced in a study of blood T cell repertoires in COVID-19. Sequenced by immunoSEQ multiplex PCR; TCRdb stores in-frame clones only, minus some. Of tens of thousands of clones detected, 85% to 90% appear once; the ten largest clones hold 16%. Specimen: peripheral blood. These receptors all stem from an elderly man with acute or convalescent COVID-19.

The chain joins TRBV9 to TRBJ2-1, with TRBD2 matching over 9 bases. CDR1 is SGDLS and CDR2 is YYNGEE in the germline V gene. This CDR3 spans 15 amino acids. V lost 4 bases, J lost 8 bases, and 10 bases stayed unmatched. CDR3 residues: CASSITGTSPDEQFF. The CDR3 nucleotides read TGTGCCAGCAGCATTACCGGGACTAGCCCCGATGAGCAGTTCTTC.

The chain joins TRBV25-1 to TRBJ1-1; maybe TRBD1 (6 bases). Germline V gene data show CDR1 as MGHDK and CDR2 as SYGVNS. V lost 4 bases and J 1 base, leaving 13 bases between the germline ends. The CDR3 contains 15 residues. The CDR3: CASSALYRANTEAFF. CDR3 nucleotides: TGTGCCAGCAGTGCTTTATACAGGGCGAACACTGAAGCTTTCTTT.

The chain has TRBV6-5 and TRBJ1-3; a possible D gene is TRBD1 (6 bases). Trimming pared 7 bases from V and 3 bases from J, leaving 16 bases between. Looked up from germline, CDR1 is MNHEY and CDR2 is SVGAGI. The CDR3 is 15 residues long. CDR3 residues: CASTEVGRGGNTIYF. The CDR3 DNA is TGTGCCAGCACCGAAGTTGGCAGGGGTGGAAACACCATATATTTT.

The chain uses TRBV28 and TRBJ1-6; 7 nucleotides align to TRBD1. After removal of 2 bases from V and 9 bases from J, the junction contained 4 bases not matched to a gene. Germline CDR1 reads MDHEN; CDR2 reads SYDVKM. This CDR3 contains 14 residues. The CDR3 DNA reads as TGTGCCAGCAGTTTAAGGGGGCGCGGTTCACCCCTCCACTTT. It encodes CASSLRGRGSPLHF.

The V call is TRBV13, the J call TRBJ2-7; 8 nucleotides line up with TRBD2. V dropped 0 bases and J dropped 1; count of bases not matched to a gene: 5. The germline V gene has CDR1 PRHDT and CDR2 FYEKMQ (reference sequence). This CDR3 spans 16 amino acids. The CDR3: CASSLGLAGQSYEQYF. CDR3 nucleotide sequence: TGTGCCAGCAGCTTAGGTCTAGCGGGTCAATCCTACGAGCAGTACTTC.

This clone has only a few counts. The V call is TRBV18, the J call TRBJ2-7; D remains unclear. The germline CDR1 and CDR2 sequences are KGHSH and LQKENI. This CDR3 region has 13 residues. V lost 4 bases to trimming and J lost 3 bases, with 10 bases between them. Written as DNA, the CDR3 is TGTGCCAGCTCACAAGACAACCTCTACGAGCAGTACTTC. Translating gives CASSQDNLYEQYF.

This chain joins TRBV10-3 and TRBJ2-5; 9 nucleotides match TRBD2. Germline CDR1 is ENHRY and CDR2 is SYGVKD. V trimming: 6 bases; J trimming: 2 bases; junction bases outside the gene matches: 7. This CDR3 comprises 15 residues. CDR3: CAIRPGTSTQETQYF. The CDR3 DNA is TGTGCCATCAGGCCCGGGACTAGCACACAAGAGACCCAGTACTTC.

The rearrangement links TRBV7-9 to TRBJ1-2; 7 bases line up with TRBD1. The CDR3 is made up of 13 amino acids. Germline-derived CDR1 and CDR2 are SEHNR and FQNEAQ (reference sequence). The junction had 5 bases not matched to a gene; V was cut back by 5 bases and J by 5 bases. CDR3 region: CASSPWTGYGYTF. CDR3 nucleotides: TGTGCCAGCAGCCCTTGGACAGGTTATGGCTACACCTTC.

The chain has TRBV6-5 and TRBJ1-1, with D maybe TRBD1 (5 bases). The germline V gene encodes CDR1 MNHEY and CDR2 SVGAGI. V lost 7 bases to trimming and J lost 0 bases, with 9 bases between them. The CDR3 runs 13 residues. CDR3 nucleotides: TGTGCCAGCATGGGGCTTTTGAACACTGAAGCTTTCTTT. Translation: CASMGLLNTEAFF.

The chain carries TRBV5-6 and TRBJ1-2, with D perhaps TRBD1 (6 bases). V shed 4 bases and J shed 2 bases, with 9 bases lying between them. The CDR3 sequence is 13 residues long. CDR1 and CDR2 (germline): SGHDT, YYEEEE. CDR3 residues: CASSAQGNYGYTF. The CDR3 region has the DNA TGTGCCAGCAGCGCACAGGGCAACTATGGCTACACCTTC.

The genes are TRBV10-3 and TRBJ1-5; 8 bases are shared with TRBD1. The CDR3 totals 17 residues. J gave up 6 bases and V 3 bases, and 13 bases lay outside the gene matches. The germline gives CDR1 ENHRY, CDR2 SYGVKD. The CDR3 spells CAISDPSTGGVRQPQHF. Written as DNA, the CDR3 is TGTGCCATCAGTGACCCAAGTACAGGGGGTGTTCGTCAGCCCCAGCATTTT.

The chain links TRBV5-1 to TRBJ2-2; 9 bases are shared with TRBD2. This CDR3 is built from 18 residues. CDR1 SGHRS and CDR2 YFSETQ come from the germline V gene. With 4 bases clipped from V and 0 bases from J, the junction kept 10 bases outside the gene matches. CDR3 residues: CASSPRPAGGSNTGELFF. CDR3 nucleotides: TGCGCCAGCAGCCCCCGGCCAGCGGGGGGATCGAACACCGGGGAGCTGTTTTTT.

This chain uses TRBV7-2 with TRBJ1-4; D uncertain. Germline V gene data show CDR1 as SGHTA and CDR2 as FQGNSA. V gave up 5 bases and J gave up 0 bases, with 7 bases separating them. CDR3 length equals 14 residues. CDR3 coding DNA: TGTGCCAGCAGCGGGCAGGCAACTAATGAAAAACTGTTTTTT. Encoded protein: CASSGQATNEKLFF.

The V and J genes are TRBV2 and TRBJ2-1, with 9 bases fitting TRBD2. Looked up from germline, CDR1 is SNHLY and CDR2 is FYNNEI. Unmatched junction bases numbered 8, after V lost 6 bases and J lost 5 bases. CDR3 length: 15 residues. The CDR3 nucleotides read TGTGCCAGCAGGCGGGGACTAGCATTCGACAATGAGCAGTTCTTC. It encodes CASRRGLAFDNEQFF.

This chain joins TRBV12-3 or TRBV12-4 and TRBJ1-1; 7 nucleotides agree with TRBD1. The V gene end was trimmed by 10 bases and the J gene end by 5 bases; junction bases not matched to a gene: 10. The CDR3 is made up of 13 amino acids. The CDR3, as DNA: TGTGCCACCCCGAAGGGGGCCGGGACTGAAGCTTTCTTT. Translating gives CATPKGAGTEAFF.

The rearrangement links TRBV10-2 to TRBJ2-5; TRBD2 might be the D (6 bases). Germline CDR1 is WSHSY and CDR2 is SAAADI. This CDR3 region has 15 residues. V was cut by 2 bases and J by 2 bases, with 12 bases left in between. This CDR3 reads CASSETGLKQETQYF. The CDR3 nucleotides read TGCGCCAGCAGTGAGACGGGACTTAAGCAAGAGACCCAGTACTTC.

This chain uses TRBV7-6 with TRBJ2-7, with 10 positions matching TRBD1. This CDR3 contains 17 residues. Germline CDR1 reads SGHVS; CDR2 reads FNYEAQ. Trimming took 4 bases from V and 2 from J; bases not matched to a gene: 11. The CDR3 sequence is CASSSEAGTGETYEQYF. CDR3 nucleotide sequence: TGTGCCAGCAGCTCCGAGGCGGGGACAGGGGAAACCTACGAGCAGTACTTC.

The CDR3 loop reads CASTTTARAGNTIYF. The CDR3 DNA reads TGTGCCAGTACCACAACGGCCAGGGCAGGAAACACCATATATTTT. The V call is TRBV19, the J call TRBJ1-3, with D possibly being TRBD1 (5 bases). Germline V gene lookup returns CDR1 LNHDA and CDR2 SQIVND (reference sequence). This CDR3 has 15 residues. Trimming pared 7 bases from V and 4 bases from J, leaving 17 bases between.

This chain links TRBV2 with TRBJ2-7, with D maybe TRBD2 (6 bases). Between the trimmed V and J ends, which lost 6 bases and 5 bases, there was a span of 14 bases. This CDR3 spans 13 amino acids. CDR1 SNHLY and CDR2 FYNNEI come from the germline V gene. The chain's CDR3 is CASRRDSANEQYF. Here the CDR3 DNA reads TGTGCCAGCAGACGGGACTCCGCGAACGAGCAGTACTTC.

The V and J genes are TRBV3-1 (or the pseudogene TRBV3-2) and TRBJ1-2; possibly TRBD1 for D (5 bases). V shed 1 base and J shed 4 bases, with 10 bases lying between them. Germline V gives CDR1 LGHDT, CDR2 YNNKEL (reference sequence). The CDR3 extends over 14 amino acids. The CDR3 region has the DNA TGTGCCAGCAGCCAAGCGGAGGGGACCTATGGCTACACCTTC. Protein sequence: CASSQAEGTYGYTF.

CDR3 residues: CASSSQGNTEAFF. CDR3 sequence (DNA): TGTGCCAGCAGTAGTCAGGGTAACACTGAAGCTTTCTTT. The genes are TRBV2 and TRBJ1-1, with D possibly being TRBD1 (5 bases). This CDR3 is 13 amino acids long. Germline CDR1 and CDR2: SNHLY and FYNNEI. V was shortened by 5 bases and J by 2 bases, with 9 bases between the two germline ends. Together with reference TRBV2 and TRBJ1-1, the CDR3 gives the full variable domain: EPEVTQTPSHQVTQMGQEVILRCVPISNHLYFYWYRQILGQKVEFLVSFYNNEISEKSEIFDDQFSVERPDGSNFTLKIRSTKLEDSAMYFCASSSQGNTEAFFGQGTRLTVV.